A single sample is the source of the 16 T cell receptor beta chains below, sequenced in a study of spatial heterogeneity in lung cancer. MiXCR was run by TCRdb on the 5' RACE reads, yielding one entry per CDR3 protein. The sample consists of approximately 12,000 distinct CDR3 sequences, around 10% of them appearing once. Time point here: blood at routine non-recurrence follow-up after resection. The material was PBMCs, obtained at follow-up. The source of these receptors is a female donor with early-stage non-small cell lung cancer.

There are many counts of this clonotype. The chain recombines TRBV28 with TRBJ2-7, with TRBD2 identical over 10 bases. Germline V gene lookup returns CDR1 MDHEN and CDR2 SYDVKM. Trimming cost V 4 bases and J 5 bases; bases outside gene matches: 8. This CDR3 comprises 15 residues. This chain's CDR3 is CASSYPSGSRHEQYF. For the CDR3, the DNA is TGTGCCAGCAGTTATCCTAGCGGGAGTCGCCACGAGCAGTACTTC.

This clonotype was seen many times. J is TRBJ2-4 and V is TRBV9; 10 bases line up with TRBD1. V gave up 4 bases and J gave up 6 bases; unmatched junction bases: 13. This CDR3 is 17 amino acids long. CDR1 is SGDLS and CDR2 is YYNGEE in the germline V gene. The CDR3 DNA sequence: TGTGCCAGCAGCCCCCGACCTCGACAGGGGGCGTCAAACATTCAGTACTTC. Amino acid sequence: CASSPRPRQGASNIQYF.

This clonotype appeared many times. This chain connects TRBV13 to TRBJ2-5; unclear D gene. Germline-derived CDR1 and CDR2 are PRHDT and FYEKMQ (reference sequence). The CDR3 runs to 14 residues. V gave up 4 bases and J gave up 1 base, with 10 bases separating them. CDR3 sequence: CASSSGRIQETQYF. CDR3 DNA: TGTGCCAGCAGCTCAGGACGGATCCAAGAGACCCAGTACTTC.

This clonotype occurred many times. The chain combines TRBV7-9 with TRBJ1-2, with D unresolved. Germline-derived CDR1 and CDR2 are SEHNR and FQNEAQ (reference sequence). Deletions cut 5 bases from V and 1 base from J, with 14 bases between. This CDR3 spans 15 amino acids. The CDR3 region has the DNA TGTGCCAGCAGCCCTAGTTTCACCCGTAACTATGGCTACACCTTC. It translates to CASSPSFTRNYGYTF.

The chain uses TRBV19 and TRBJ2-2; a possible D gene is TRBD2 (6 bases). Per germline, CDR1 LNHDA and CDR2 SQIVND (reference sequence). V was shortened by 4 bases and J by 4 bases, with 13 bases between the two germline ends. CDR3 size: 15 residues. CDR3 DNA: TGTGCCAGTAGTACCCTGGGACTTTCCACCGGGGAGCTGTTTTTT. This codes for CASSTLGLSTGELFF.

This clonotype has a handful of counts. The chain combines TRBV29-1 with TRBJ2-7, with 7 bases identical to TRBD2. The CDR3 extends over 12 amino acids. Germline lookup yields CDR1 SQVTM and CDR2 ANQGSEA. V lost 4 bases to trimming and J lost 2 bases; unmatched junction nucleotides: 2. CDR3 in DNA: TGCAGCGTTGCTAGCGGCGCCTACGAGCAGTACTTC. Translating it yields CSVASGAYEQYF.

This clonotype came up many times. The chain employs TRBV6-2 or TRBV6-3 and TRBJ2-2, with a tentative D call TRBD2 (5 bases). V was cut by 2 bases and J by 2 bases, with 12 bases left in between. CDR1 MNHEY and CDR2 SVGEGT come from the germline V gene. The CDR3 covers 16 residues. CDR3 in DNA: TGTGCCAGCAGTTACGCGGGTTTCCCCAACACCGGGGAGCTGTTTTTT. Its protein product is CASSYAGFPNTGELFF.

This clonotype was observed many times. This sequence joins TRBV5-1 and TRBJ2-1; 8 nucleotides line up with TRBD2. The CDR3 totals 13 residues. With 4 bases clipped from V and 4 bases from J, the junction kept 1 base outside the gene matches. The germline CDR1 and CDR2 sequences are SGHRS and YFSETQ. The chain's CDR3 is CASSPGGYNEQFF. The CDR3, as DNA: TGCGCCAGCAGCCCGGGAGGGTACAATGAGCAGTTCTTC.

This clonotype has at least ten counts. The gene calls are TRBV28 and TRBJ2-7; D possibly corresponds to TRBD2 (6 bases). Germline loops: CDR1 MDHEN, CDR2 SYDVKM. This CDR3 region has 13 residues. Between the trimmed V and J ends, which lost 7 bases and 1 base, there was a span of 11 bases. CDR3 region: CASTRDSSYEQYV. CDR3 DNA: TGTGCCAGCACTCGGGACTCTTCCTACGAGCAGTACGTC.

This clonotype was observed a handful of times. The chain couples TRBV4-1 to TRBJ2-3; 10 positions agree with TRBD2. V lost 0 bases and J lost 3; bases outside the gene matches: 3. The CDR3 has 16 residues. Germline V gene sequence: CDR1 MGHRA, CDR2 YSYEKL. DNA for the CDR3: TGCGCCAGCAGCCAAGAAGCTAGCGGGAGAACAGATACGCAGTATTTT. Residues: CASSQEASGRTDTQYF.

By share, this clonotype ranks as hyperexpanded. The rearrangement joins TRBV27 to TRBJ2-7, with D perhaps TRBD2 (6 bases). The CDR3 contains 13 residues. The V gene's germline CDR1 is MNHEY and CDR2 SMNVEV (reference sequence). V gave up 3 bases and J gave up 6 bases, with 12 bases separating them. The CDR3 loop is CASSFGQGGEQYV. The CDR3 DNA is TGTGCCAGCAGTTTTGGCCAGGGAGGCGAGCAGTACGTC.

This clonotype was seen ten or more times. The CDR3 spells CASSLERGTYEQYV. In DNA form, the CDR3 reads TGTGCCAGCAGCTTAGAGAGGGGAACCTACGAGCAGTACGTC. The chain employs TRBV7-2 and TRBJ2-7, with D tentatively TRBD1 or TRBD2 (5 bases each). Germline V lookup: CDR1 SGHTA, CDR2 FQGNSA. V lost 1 base, J lost 2 bases, and 9 bases lay in between. The length of the CDR3 is 14 residues.

This clonotype was recorded at least ten times. This chain uses TRBV9 with TRBJ2-3, with a tentative D call TRBD1 (6 bases). V lost 4 bases and J 3 bases, leaving 18 bases between the germline ends. The germline CDR1 and CDR2 sequences are SGDLS and YYNGEE. The CDR3 is 16 residues long. The CDR3 protein is CASSPQTGKKTDTQYF. The CDR3 DNA reads TGTGCCAGCAGCCCCCAGACAGGTAAAAAAACAGATACGCAGTATTTT.

This clonotype occurred many times. The rearrangement uses TRBV20-1 and TRBJ1-4; 9 bases match TRBD1. The germline CDR1 and CDR2 sequences are DFQATT and SNEGSKA (reference sequence). This CDR3 has 13 amino acids. Losses at the gene ends were 6 bases for V and 5 bases for J; bases not matched to a gene: 4. CDR3 loop: CSARTGANEKLFF. CDR3 sequence (DNA): TGCAGTGCCCGGACAGGGGCGAATGAAAAACTGTTTTTT.

The chain carries TRBV7-9 and TRBJ2-5; D is ambiguous. Germline lookup yields CDR1 SEHNR and CDR2 FQNEAQ (reference sequence). The V and J ends lost 9 bases and 4 bases respectively, with 6 bases between them. The CDR3 totals 10 residues. CDR3 in DNA: TGTGCCAGTGAGCGAGAGACCCAGTACTTC. It translates to CASERETQYF.

V is TRBV7-6 and J is TRBJ1-2; 9 bases map to TRBD1. The CDR3 has 13 residues. Germline V lookup: CDR1 SGHVS, CDR2 FNYEAQ. The junction had 5 bases not matched to a gene; V was cut back by 6 bases and J by 6 bases. The CDR3 is CASRPQGAHGYTF. For the CDR3, the DNA is TGTGCCAGCAGACCACAGGGGGCACATGGCTACACCTTC.